This TCR beta chain was documented in a study of T cells in Graves' hyperthyroidism and ophthalmopathy. The study included ophthalmopathy patients with Clinical Activity Score at least 3, NOSPECS grade at least 4 and duration under 3 months. Criteria for exclusion of patients were uncontrolled infection, other autoimmune disease, pregnancy or lactation. Amplification targeted TCR beta CDR3 regions from RNA transcripts. Researchers ran a first-round RT-PCR on the TCR CDR3 using the HTBI primer set. Each CDR3 protein is one row after TCRdb ran MiXCR on the multiplex PCR reads. Of 500,000 to 800,000 distinct CDR3 sequences in the sample, roughly 14% were seen once. Study outcomes and limitations: Onset of ophthalmopathy came a median approximately 6.8 months after the model predicted it.

In its sample, this clonotype was seen many times. The antigen is not known. The receptor was derived from a woman between 45 and 65 years old with Graves' ophthalmopathy. The sample comprised blood.

DNA of the CDR3: TGTGCCAGCAGAGGGGACAGGGGGAACACTGAAGCTTTCTTT. It is translated as CASRGDRGNTEAFF. V usage is TRBV7-3 and J usage is TRBJ1-1; 10 nucleotides align to TRBD1. The CDR3 loop spans 14 amino acids. Trimming removed 6 bases from V and 1 base from J; junction bases left unmatched: 2. Germline V lookup: CDR1 SGHTA, CDR2 FQGTGA.